The entry that follows covers one T cell receptor beta chain sequence. Its matching antigen is unknown. This entry belongs to a study of T cell responses to AZD1222 COVID-19 vaccine. Clones were sequenced by immunoSEQ multiplex PCR, and TCRdb holds only the in-frame ones, with some missing. The sample has approximately 140,000 clones; approximately 89% are singletons. Study-wide findings and caveats: Vaccine-associated CD4 TCRs spanned spike, dominant at 160-218 and 743-854. Spike-specific TCR breadth and depth rose after two AZD1222 doses.

This sample comprised peripheral blood, obtained on day 0 of AZD1222 vaccination. This receptor was taken from an adult in good health.

The CDR3 bases are TGTGCCAGCTCACCCAAGACAGGGGTTGGCACTGAAGCTTTCTTT. Protein: CASSPKTGVGTEAFF. V and J are TRBV18 and TRBJ1-1; 8 positions match TRBD1. This CDR3 has 15 residues. The V segment lost 3 bases and the J segment 4 bases; nucleotides outside the gene matches: 7. CDR1 and CDR2 from the germline V gene are KGHSH and LQKENI. The full variable domain, in which reference TRBV18 and TRBJ1-1 provide the parts outside the CDR3, is NAGVMQNPRHLVRRRGQEARLRCSPMKGHSHVYWYRQLPEEGLKFMVYLQKENIIDESGMPKERFSAEFPKEGPSILRIQQVVRGDSAAYFCASSPKTGVGTEAFFGQGTRLTVV.